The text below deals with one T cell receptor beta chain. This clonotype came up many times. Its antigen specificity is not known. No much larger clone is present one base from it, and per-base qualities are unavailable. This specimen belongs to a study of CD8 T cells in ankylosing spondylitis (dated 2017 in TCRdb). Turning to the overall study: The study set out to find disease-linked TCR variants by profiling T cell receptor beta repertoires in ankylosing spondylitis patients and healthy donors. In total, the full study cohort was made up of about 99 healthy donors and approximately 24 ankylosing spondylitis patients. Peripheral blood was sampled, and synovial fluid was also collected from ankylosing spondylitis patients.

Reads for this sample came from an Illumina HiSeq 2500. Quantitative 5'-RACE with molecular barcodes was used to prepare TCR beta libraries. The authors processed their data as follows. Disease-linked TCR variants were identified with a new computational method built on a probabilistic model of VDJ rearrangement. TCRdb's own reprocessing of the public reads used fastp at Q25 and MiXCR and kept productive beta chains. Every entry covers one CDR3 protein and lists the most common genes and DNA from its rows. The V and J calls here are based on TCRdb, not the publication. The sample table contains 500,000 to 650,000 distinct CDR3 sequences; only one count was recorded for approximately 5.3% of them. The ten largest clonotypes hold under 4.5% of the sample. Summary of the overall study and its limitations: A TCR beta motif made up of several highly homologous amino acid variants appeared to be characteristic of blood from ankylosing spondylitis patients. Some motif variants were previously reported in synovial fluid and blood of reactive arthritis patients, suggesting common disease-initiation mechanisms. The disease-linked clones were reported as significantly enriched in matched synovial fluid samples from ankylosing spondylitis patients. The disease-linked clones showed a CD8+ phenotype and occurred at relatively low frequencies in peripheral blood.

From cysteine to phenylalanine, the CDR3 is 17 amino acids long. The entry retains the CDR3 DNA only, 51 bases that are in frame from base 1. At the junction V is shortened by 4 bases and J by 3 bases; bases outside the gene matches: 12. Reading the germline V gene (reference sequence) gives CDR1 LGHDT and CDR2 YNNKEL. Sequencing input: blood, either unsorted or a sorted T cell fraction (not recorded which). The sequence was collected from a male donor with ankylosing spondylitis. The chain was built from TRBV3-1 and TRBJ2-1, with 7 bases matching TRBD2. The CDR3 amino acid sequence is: CASSPTMSGDIYNEQFF. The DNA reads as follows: TGTGCCAGCAGCCCCACCATGAGCGGGGATATCTACAATGAGCAGTTCTTC.